These T cell receptor beta chains were read from a single sample in a study of shared clonotypes between healthy human individuals. The data were produced by immunoSEQ multiplex PCR, yet TCRdb's version contains in-frame clones alone and is incomplete. Among some 1,400,000 clones listed, around 97% were seen once. The sequenced sample was naive CD4+ T cells sorted from blood. These receptors all come from a man aged 25 to 40 in good health. Both conserved end residues are part of each CDR3. Each record gives: J gene, V gene, clone size, D gene, CDR3 DNA, CDR3 protein. A D gene is named only where the DNA matches it firmly. Not every row has a clone size; where given, it reads once, few, many or a size class.

>TRBJ2-3|TRBV5-4|once|.
TGTGCCAGCAGACTCTCGGATAGGGATACGCAGTATTTT
CASRLSDRDTQYF
>TRBJ2-3|TRBV11-2|.|TRBD1
TGTGCCAGCAGCCCAGTGGGACAGGGCACAGATACGCAGTATTTT
CASSPVGQGTDTQYF
>TRBJ1-2|TRBV28|.|.
TGTGTCGGACAAAACTCTAACTATGGCTACACCTTC
CVGQNSNYGYTF
>TRBJ2-5|TRBV10-3|.|.
TGTGCCACCCAGCCTTCCGGGGGCGAGACCCAGTACTTC
CATQPSGGETQYF
>TRBJ2-1|TRBV15|.|.
TGTGCCACCAGCAGAGTAGCGACGAACAATGAGCAGTTCTTC
CATSRVATNNEQFF
>TRBJ1-4|TRBV7-2|.|TRBD1
TGTGCCAGCAGCGATACCGGGACAGATAATGAAAAACTGTTTTTT
CASSDTGTDNEKLFF
>TRBJ2-7|TRBV4-1|.|.
TGCGCCAGCAGCCTCCAGATACGAACTGGCGAGCAGTACTTC
CASSLQIRTGEQYF
>TRBJ1-3|TRBV2|once|.
TGTGCCAGCAGCGAAGGGACGGTCTCTGGAAACACCATATATTTT
CASSEGTVSGNTIYF
>TRBJ2-3|TRBV25-1|.|TRBD2
TGTGCCACCCGGGGTAGCGGGAGAGGAGATACGCAGTATTTT
CATRGSGRGDTQYF
>TRBJ2-4|TRBV4-3|.|.
TGCGCCAGCAGCCAAGGGGGGGTAGTGGGAGCCAAAAACATTCAGTACTTC
CASSQGGVVGAKNIQYF
>TRBJ1-2|TRBV28|.|.
TGTGCCAGCAGCTCACCCGGGGGGTGGATGAACTATGGCTACACCTTC
CASSSPGGWMNYGYTF
>TRBJ2-3|TRBV7-9|.|.
TGTGCCAGCAGCTGCTCAGGGTCCCGCACAGATACGCAGTATTTT
CASSCSGSRTDTQYF
>TRBJ1-5|TRBV28|once|.
TGTGCCAGCAGTTTAATTTGGGGGGACAATCAGCCCCAGCATTTT
CASSLIWGDNQPQHF
>TRBJ2-3|TRBV18|.|TRBD2
TGTGCCAGCTCACCCGGAGCGGGGAGCACAGATACGCAGTATTTT
CASSPGAGSTDTQYF
>TRBJ2-7|TRBV7-9|.|.
TGTGCCAGCAGCGTTATGGTAGGCGGCTCTAGCTCCTACGAGCAGTACTTC
CASSVMVGGSSSYEQYF
>TRBJ2-5|TRBV7-6|.|TRBD1
TGTGCCAGCAGCCGACAGGGATGGGAGACCCAGTACTTC
CASSRQGWETQYF
>TRBJ1-2|TRBV27|.|TRBD1
TGTGCCAGCAGTCCACATACGGACAGGGGTTTAGGCTACACCTTC
CASSPHTDRGLGYTF
>TRBJ2-5|TRBV5-3|.|.
TGTGCCAGAAGCTTCGATGACAGGAAAGGAGAGACCCAGTACTTC
CARSFDDRKGETQYF
>TRBJ2-1|TRBV28|.|TRBD2
TGTGCCAGCAGTTTAAGGCGGGAGCGTAATGAGCAGTTCTTC
CASSLRRERNEQFF
>TRBJ2-7|TRBV7-2|.|TRBD2
TGTGCCAGCAGCTTAACGGGGGGGCTCGACGAGCAGTACTTC
CASSLTGGLDEQYF
>TRBJ2-7|TRBV6-5|.|.
TGTGCCAGCAGTTATACTGGAGGAGAAGACTACGAGCAGTACTTC
CASSYTGGEDYEQYF
>TRBJ1-2|TRBV5-5|.|.
TGTGCCAGCAGTTCGCAGGCTTCTGAAAGGATTGGCTACACCTTC
CASSSQASERIGYTF
>TRBJ1-1|TRBV2|.|.
TGTGCCAACTATCGCCAGGGCGGCCGGGGTCCTTTTGGATCTGAAGCTTTCTTT
CANYRQGGRGPFGSEAFF
>TRBJ2-3|TRBV29-1|.|.
TGCAGCGTTGTCATGGGGGGCACAGATACGCAGTATTTT
CSVVMGGTDTQYF
>TRBJ1-5|TRBV7-8|once|.
TGTGCCAGCAGCGGGCCAACGAGGGGAGGGGGTAATCAGCCCCAGCATTTT
CASSGPTRGGGNQPQHF
>TRBJ2-3|TRBV9|.|TRBD2
TGTGCCAGCAGCGTGACTAGCGTAAGCACAGATACGCAGTATTTT
CASSVTSVSTDTQYF
>TRBJ2-1|TRBV6-5|.|.
TGTGCCAGCAGTCCCCTTAGGGGAGCCTACAATGAGCAGTTCTTC
CASSPLRGAYNEQFF
>TRBJ2-1|TRBV19|.|.
TGTGCCAGTAGTGGGTACTTAGGGGGGCTAGAATACAATGAGCAGTTCTTC
CASSGYLGGLEYNEQFF
>TRBJ2-7|TRBV18|.|TRBD1
TGTGCCAGCTTCAGTCCGGGACAGGGACCGTACTTC
CASFSPGQGPYF
>TRBJ2-3|TRBV28|.|TRBD2
TGTGCCAGCAGGACTAGCGGGAGAGCTGATACGCAGTATTTT
CASRTSGRADTQYF
>TRBJ2-1|TRBV14|.|TRBD2
TGTGCCAGCAGCCCCAGGGCTAGCGGGAGCTACAATGAGCAGTTCTTC
CASSPRASGSYNEQFF
>TRBJ1-1|TRBV10-3|.|TRBD1
TGTGCCTCCCACAGGGGGAACACTGAAGCTTTCTTT
CASHRGNTEAFF
>TRBJ2-3|TRBV10-3|few|TRBD1
TGTGCCATCAGTGAACAGGGGACAGATACGCAGTATTTT
CAISEQGTDTQYF
>TRBJ1-2|TRBV7-9|.|.
TGTGCCAGCAGCTTAGCCTTGGGGCTTAGCGGCTACACCTTC
CASSLALGLSGYTF
>TRBJ2-5|TRBV19|.|TRBD1
TGTGCCAGTAGTATCTCAAGGGGGCGGGAGACCCAGTACTTC
CASSISRGRETQYF
>TRBJ2-2|TRBV5-1|.|.
TGCGCCAGCAGCTTGTCAGCCACAGGGCGGGACACCGGGGAGCTGTTTTTT
CASSLSATGRDTGELFF
>TRBJ1-5|TRBV19|.|.
TGTGCCTCCTCGGAGGTCTCATATCAGCCCCAGCATTTT
CASSEVSYQPQHF
>TRBJ1-5|TRBV6-5|few|.
TGTGCCAGCTCATCAGGAGGGGGTAGCAATCAGCCCCAGCATTTT
CASSSGGGSNQPQHF
>TRBJ1-2|TRBV10-2|.|TRBD1
TGCGCCAGCAGCTATGAGGTGCAGGGGGCGATTAGGTATGGCTACACCTTC
CASSYEVQGAIRYGYTF
>TRBJ2-2|TRBV13|.|.
TGTGCCAGCAGCTTTCGTCGTTCCAGGCCGAACACCGGGGAGCTGTTTTTT
CASSFRRSRPNTGELFF
>TRBJ2-7|TRBV6-6|.|TRBD1
TGTGCCAGCAGTCTCCGACAGGGGGCCATGTACGAGCAGTACTTC
CASSLRQGAMYEQYF